A single sample gave rise to the 28 T cell receptor beta chains below, sequenced in a study of T-cell memory formation after mild COVID-19. TCRdb recomputed calls from the 5' RACE reads with MiXCR, one row per CDR3 protein. The data hold 580,000 or so distinct CDR3 sequences, with roughly 17% observed a single time. The specimen was PBMCs or a T cell subset sorted from them (not recorded which). The source is an adult woman who had mild COVID-19 (a few samples of this study predate the infection). Cell type and time point are not known.

The chain has TRBV20-1 and TRBJ2-3, with D possibly being TRBD2 (6 bases). V lost 6 bases and J lost 2, with 18 bases in between. CDR1 and CDR2 (germline): DFQATT, SNEGSKA (reference sequence). The CDR3 covers 15 residues. Written as DNA, the CDR3 is TGCAGTGCGACTCGGTATGGCGGGAACACAGATACGCAGTATTTT. This codes for CSATRYGGNTDTQYF.

This clonotype was found a few times. The chain is built from TRBV4-3 and TRBJ2-2; D possibly corresponds to TRBD2 (6 bases). Between the trimmed V and J ends, which lost 4 bases and 7 bases, there was a span of 16 bases. This CDR3 contains 15 residues. Germline-derived CDR1 and CDR2 are LGHNA and YSLEER. CDR3 sequence: CASSRLSGSYGELFF. The CDR3 bases are TGCGCCAGCAGCCGACTAAGCGGGTCCTACGGGGAGCTGTTTTTT.

This clonotype was detected a few times. The CDR3 loop is CASSFAGVGQPQHF. Here the CDR3 DNA reads TGTGCCAGCAGTTTCGCGGGGGTCGGCCAGCCCCAGCATTTT. The chain couples TRBV12-3 or TRBV12-4 to TRBJ1-5; D might be TRBD1 (5 bases). Trimming took 3 bases from V and 7 from J, leaving 13 bases between them. The CDR3 is made up of 14 amino acids.

This clonotype came up many times. The rearrangement joins TRBV5-1 to TRBJ2-1; TRBD1 is a possible D gene (6 bases). This CDR3 has 12 residues. V was clipped by 6 bases and J by 6 bases, with 10 bases between them. Germline V gene lookup returns CDR1 SGHRS and CDR2 YFSETQ. CDR3 loop: CASTSQGNEQFF. CDR3 nucleotide sequence: TGCGCCAGCACCTCACAGGGCAATGAGCAGTTCTTC. Filled out from reference TRBV5-1 and TRBJ2-1, the complete variable domain reads KAGVTQTPRYLIKTRGQQVTLSCSPISGHRSVSWYQQTPGQGLQFLFEYFSETQRNKGNFPGRFSGRQFSNSRSEMNVSTLELGDSALYLCASTSQGNEQFFGPGTRLTVL.

The sample holds a few counts of this clonotype. This chain uses TRBV2 with TRBJ2-7; 11 bases line up with TRBD1. CDR1 and CDR2 (germline): SNHLY, FYNNEI. This CDR3 comprises 17 residues. With 7 bases clipped from V and 2 bases from J, the junction kept 13 bases outside the gene matches. CDR3 sequence (DNA): TGTGCCAGCACTCCCCCGAGTGGACAGGGGGCTGCCTACGAGCAGTACTTC. It is translated as CASTPPSGQGAAYEQYF. Full variable domain (outside the CDR3, taken from reference TRBV2 and TRBJ2-7): EPEVTQTPSHQVTQMGQEVILRCVPISNHLYFYWYRQILGQKVEFLVSFYNNEISEKSEIFDDQFSVERPDGSNFTLKIRSTKLEDSAMYFCASTPPSGQGAAYEQYFGPGTRLTVT.

This clonotype was seen more than once but under ten times. The genes are TRBV29-1 and TRBJ1-1; no firm D call. This CDR3 contains 12 residues. V gave up 3 bases and J gave up 8 bases, with 13 bases separating them. Germline V gene data show CDR1 as SQVTM and CDR2 as ANQGSEA. CDR3 bases: TGCAGCGTTGAGCGCCTGGACCGGGAAGCTTTCTTT. Translating gives CSVERLDREAFF.

The V gene is TRBV12-3 or TRBV12-4, the J gene TRBJ1-2; 8 nucleotides agree with TRBD1. Trimming cost V 5 bases and J 0 bases; bases outside gene matches: 11. The CDR3 has 17 amino acids. The DNA for the CDR3 is TGTGCCAGCAGTACCACTCCGGGACAGGCGACTAACTATGGCTACACCTTC. This gives the protein CASSTTPGQATNYGYTF.

This rearrangement joins TRBV24-1 to TRBJ1-1, with D perhaps TRBD1 (5 bases). This CDR3 is built from 15 residues. Germline CDR1 is KGHDR and CDR2 is SFDVKD. V was trimmed by 7 bases and J by 5 bases, leaving 19 bases between them. The CDR3 DNA follows: TGTGCCACCAGGGGAGCGGGGGACGGGTGGACTGAAGCTTTCTTT. Translated: CATRGAGDGWTEAFF.

The chain's CDR3 is CASSLRGEGETQYF. CDR3 DNA: TGCGCCAGCAGCTTGCGGGGGGAAGGGGAGACCCAGTACTTC. The chain carries TRBV5-1 and TRBJ2-5; 7 nucleotides match TRBD2. V dropped 1 base and J dropped 5; count of bases not matched to a gene: 5. This CDR3 has 14 residues. Germline-derived CDR1 and CDR2 are SGHRS and YFSETQ.

The chain is built from TRBV11-2 and TRBJ1-1; D is uncertain. V lost 7 bases and J 2 bases, leaving 17 bases between the germline ends. Germline assignment: CDR1 SGHAT and CDR2 FQNNGV. The CDR3 spans 15 residues. The CDR3 DNA is TGTGCCAGCACCCACACCACGACGGCTAACACTGAAGCTTTCTTT. Its translation is CASTHTTTANTEAFF.

This clonotype was counted a few times. The gene calls are TRBV7-2 and TRBJ2-7, with D tentatively TRBD1 or TRBD2 (5 bases each). Germline V gene lookup returns CDR1 SGHTA and CDR2 FQGNSA. The germline V and J ends were trimmed by 3 bases and 2 bases, with 11 bases remaining between them. This CDR3 contains 14 residues. In nucleotides, the CDR3 is TGTGCCAGCAGCTTGGGACCCCAGGCCTACGAGCAGTACTTC. It yields the protein CASSLGPQAYEQYF.

V is TRBV28 and J is TRBJ2-1, with 8 bases matching TRBD1. The CDR3 runs to 20 residues. V shed 5 bases, J shed 6 bases, and the junction held 24 bases outside the gene matches. CDR1 is MDHEN, CDR2 SYDVKM, per germline. DNA of the CDR3: TGTGCCAGCAGTACTCGCCCGTATGACAGGGGCCCCACTGGGGTCAATGAGCAGTTCTTC. Translation gives CASSTRPYDRGPTGVNEQFF.

The genes are TRBV12-3 or TRBV12-4 and TRBJ2-2, with D possibly TRBD2 on 6 matching bases. V was clipped by 9 bases and J by 4 bases, with 12 bases between them. This CDR3 comprises 13 residues. As DNA, the CDR3 is TGTGCCAGTGCTCTCGGGGGCACCGGGGAGCTGTTTTTT. Translation gives CASALGGTGELFF.

This clonotype has more than one count but fewer than ten. This chain uses TRBV2 with TRBJ2-3; D remains ambiguous. The CDR3 has 13 residues. Trimming stripped 7 bases from V and 2 bases from J, with 10 bases between. The V gene's germline CDR1 is SNHLY and CDR2 FYNNEI. The CDR3 sequence is CASKHRYTDTQYF. The CDR3 region has the DNA TGTGCCAGCAAACACAGATACACAGATACGCAGTATTTT.

The rearrangement uses TRBV2 and TRBJ1-2, with 9 bases that match TRBD1. Trimming removed 6 bases from V and 4 bases from J; junction bases left unmatched: 9. CDR1 and CDR2 from the germline V gene are SNHLY and FYNNEI. This CDR3 is built from 15 residues. The CDR3 sequence: CASRPGTGIFYGYTF. CDR3 in DNA: TGTGCCAGCAGGCCGGGGACAGGGATTTTCTATGGCTACACCTTC.

This clonotype was counted only a few times. The chain couples TRBV20-1 to TRBJ1-2; D is possibly TRBD1 (5 bases). This CDR3 has 18 residues. Trimming took 0 bases from V and 3 from J, leaving 23 bases between them. Germline lookup yields CDR1 DFQATT and CDR2 SNEGSKA (reference sequence). The CDR3 sequence: CSARDPRAAPVWDYGYTF. The DNA for the CDR3 is TGCAGTGCTAGAGATCCCAGGGCAGCCCCTGTTTGGGACTATGGCTACACCTTC.

The chain couples TRBV5-4 to TRBJ2-2; D uncertain. Trimming removed 4 bases at V and 5 bases at J, with 15 bases between. Germline values: CDR1 SGHNT, CDR2 YYREEE (reference sequence). The CDR3 runs 15 residues. The CDR3 coding sequence is TGTGCCAGCAGCCCCGACGTCGGAAGAACCGGGGAGCTGTTTTTT. This sequence encodes CASSPDVGRTGELFF.

This clonotype was seen at least ten times. This sequence joins TRBV5-5 and TRBJ2-3, with D unclear. The CDR3 is 14 residues long. Germline-derived CDR1 and CDR2 are SGHKS and YYEKEE (reference sequence). Trimming took 0 bases from V and 4 from J, leaving 9 bases between them. The CDR3 protein is CASSLVQEADTQYF. CDR3 DNA: TGTGCCAGCAGCTTGGTTCAGGAAGCAGATACGCAGTATTTT.

This clonotype occurred a few times. This chain links TRBV15 with TRBJ2-1; 7 nucleotides match TRBD2. The CDR3 loop spans 15 amino acids. CDR1 and CDR2 from the germline V gene are LNHNV and YYDKDF (reference sequence). The J segment lost 6 bases and the V segment lost 0 bases, leaving 5 bases of the junction unmatched. This CDR3 reads CATSRDGGLSNEQFF. The CDR3 nucleotides read TGTGCCACCAGCAGAGATGGGGGACTAAGCAATGAGCAGTTCTTC.

This clonotype has only a few counts. This chain connects TRBV12-3 or TRBV12-4 to TRBJ1-1; D not certain. There are 14 residues in the CDR3. The germline V and J ends were trimmed by 6 bases and 1 base, with 12 bases remaining between them. Written as DNA, the CDR3 is TGTGCCAGCAGCCCTTACCGGGAGAACACTGAAGCTTTCTTT. It is translated as CASSPYRENTEAFF.

The chain recombines TRBV29-1 with TRBJ2-7; D unresolved. This CDR3 is 12 amino acids long. Germline CDR1 reads SQVTM; CDR2 reads ANQGSEA. Trimming removed 4 bases at V and 7 bases at J, with 14 bases between. The CDR3 coding sequence is TGCAGCGTTGCCCTACTCGGGCGGGAGCAGTACTTC. Protein sequence: CSVALLGREQYF.

This chain links TRBV5-1 with TRBJ1-1; tentatively, D is TRBD1 (5 bases). CDR1 and CDR2 (germline): SGHRS, YFSETQ. V lost 4 bases and J lost 0, with 16 bases in between. This CDR3 is built from 16 residues. The CDR3 nucleotides read TGCGCCAGCAGCCCCGGGGCAGCTAGCCTGAACACTGAAGCTTTCTTT. Amino acid sequence: CASSPGAASLNTEAFF.

This clonotype has more than one count but fewer than ten. The chain is built from TRBV29-1 and TRBJ2-1, with D possibly being TRBD2 (5 bases). This CDR3 is built from 16 residues. Germline V gives CDR1 SQVTM, CDR2 ANQGSEA. Trimming took off 6 bases at V and 7 bases at J, with 25 bases between the two ends. CDR3 residues: CSVRTGPGIVRNEQFF. CDR3 DNA sequence: TGCAGCGTGAGAACCGGGCCCGGGATAGTGAGGAATGAGCAGTTCTTC.

Only a few counts were recorded for this clonotype. The chain links TRBV5-1 to TRBJ2-1, with D tentatively TRBD1 (5 bases). CDR1 is SGHRS, CDR2 YFSETQ, per germline. The CDR3 runs to 13 residues. V gave up 5 bases and J gave up 5 bases, with 11 bases separating them. The DNA for the CDR3 is TGCGCCAGCAGTAGGGGTTTCGACAATGAGCAGTTCTTC. It translates to CASSRGFDNEQFF.

This clonotype was counted between two and nine times. The chain uses TRBV12-3 or TRBV12-4 and TRBJ2-7; D is perhaps TRBD1 (7 bases). Trimming took off 3 bases at V and 1 base at J, with 10 bases between the two ends. This CDR3 comprises 14 residues. CDR3 sequence reads: CASSLTGTSYEQYF. The CDR3 DNA sequence: TGTGCCAGCAGTTTGACAGGGACTTCCTACGAGCAGTACTTC.

This clonotype has a handful of counts. V usage is TRBV3-1 and J usage is TRBJ2-3; tentatively, D is TRBD1 (6 bases). This CDR3 has 16 residues. The germline CDR1 and CDR2 sequences are LGHDT and YNNKEL (reference sequence). Deletions cut 4 bases from V and 0 bases from J, with 14 bases between. CDR3 region: CASSPGTLASTDTQYF. As DNA, the CDR3 is TGTGCCAGCAGCCCCGGGACATTGGCTAGCACAGATACGCAGTATTTT.

The chain employs TRBV6-2 or TRBV6-3 and TRBJ2-1; no definite D call. Germline V gene sequence: CDR1 MNHEY, CDR2 SVGEGT. Trimming took 2 bases from V and 9 from J, leaving 8 bases between them. The CDR3 consists of 12 residues. In DNA, the CDR3 is TGTGCCAGCAGTTACACTTATAGTGAGCAGTTCTTC. Encoded protein: CASSYTYSEQFF.

This clonotype was observed at least ten times. The chain links TRBV7-2 to TRBJ2-4, with a tentative D call TRBD2 (6 bases). The CDR3 has 19 residues. Germline-derived CDR1 and CDR2 are SGHTA and FQGNSA. V gave up 2 bases and J gave up 0 bases, with 20 bases separating them. In DNA form, the CDR3 reads TGTGCCAGCAGCTTACGGGATGGAACGGGAGCGTTAGCCAAAAACATTCAGTACTTC. Protein product: CASSLRDGTGALAKNIQYF.